This TCR beta chain was recovered during a study of blood T cell repertoires in COVID-19. Across the study: Whether acute or convalescent, the COVID-19 samples came from the United States, Italy and Spain. T cells, B-cell-depleted T cells, or PBMCs provided the cDNA or gDNA that served as material.

Original data processing: The assay estimated nucleated cells by amplifying reference gene primers. Measured with immunoSEQ multiplex PCR; TCRdb has only the in-frame clones, and not every one. Clone size and V and J calls were adopted from that table, with D and trimming inferred from the DNA. The table records about 81,000 clones, 90% to 95% of them present only once. CDR1 and CDR2 (germline): KGHSH, LQKENI. With 0 bases clipped from V and 0 bases from J, the junction kept 6 bases outside the gene matches. This CDR3 is 17 amino acids long. This TCR derives from a woman between 50 and 59 years old in a cohort sampled during active COVID-19. The sample consisted of peripheral blood. The chain is built from TRBV18 and TRBJ2-7; 9 positions agree with TRBD1. The CDR3 is CASSPPLGTGSSYEQYF. In DNA form, the CDR3 reads TGTGCCAGCTCACCACCCCTAGGGACAGGGAGCTCCTACGAGCAGTACTTC. The full variable domain, with the rest looked up from reference TRBV18 and TRBJ2-7, is NAGVMQNPRHLVRRRGQEARLRCSPMKGHSHVYWYRQLPEEGLKFMVYLQKENIIDESGMPKERFSAEFPKEGPSILRIQQVVRGDSAAYFCASSPPLGTGSSYEQYFGPGTRLTVT.